The next 20 T cell receptor beta chains were all read from a single sample in a study of T cells in Graves' hyperthyroidism and ophthalmopathy. Amplified TCR beta CDR3 regions derived from RNA transcripts. RT-PCR in the first round (using the HTBI primer set) targeted the TCR CDR3. TCRdb reanalysed the multiplex PCR reads using MiXCR and keeps one entry per CDR3 protein. Of 250,000 to 300,000 distinct CDR3 sequences in the sample, just over 14% were seen once. The sequencing input was blood. The receptors were sampled from a woman aged 40 to 49 with Graves' hyperthyroidism that later progressed to Graves' ophthalmopathy.

This clonotype was observed many times. The chain joins TRBV19 to TRBJ2-1; tentatively, D is TRBD1 (5 bases). This CDR3 comprises 13 residues. The V and J ends lost 11 bases and 4 bases respectively, with 15 bases between them. Per the germline V gene, CDR1 is LNHDA and CDR2 is SQIVND (reference sequence). This CDR3 reads CAVTATAYNEQFF. In DNA form, the CDR3 reads TGTGCCGTGACAGCGACTGCTTACAATGAGCAGTTCTTC.

The J gene is TRBJ2-3, the V gene TRBV19; TRBD2 agrees at 7 bases. This CDR3 is 16 amino acids long. V was pared by 3 bases and J by 3 bases, with 9 bases of the junction left unmatched. CDR1 and CDR2 from the germline V gene are LNHDA and SQIVND (reference sequence). In nucleotides, the CDR3 is TGTGCCAGTAGTATGTCCGCTAGCGGTATAACAGATACGCAGTATTTT. This translates into CASSMSASGITDTQYF.

A few counts support this clonotype. This could be a read error, since a much larger clone is one nucleotide away. CDR3 nucleotides: TGTGCCAGCAGTTACCTGACTAGTGGTCGGTTCTACGGGCAGTACTTC. The encoded protein is CASSYLTSGRFYGQYF. This rearrangement joins TRBV6-5 to TRBJ2-7; a possible D gene is TRBD2 (6 bases). Germline values: CDR1 MNHEY, CDR2 SVGAGI. There are 16 residues in the CDR3.

Here the CDR3 DNA reads TGTGCCAGCAGTGGACCGGGACTAGCGGAGACCGGGGAGCTGTTTTTT. This translates into CASSGPGLAETGELFF. The chain recombines TRBV27 with TRBJ2-2, with 11 bases identical to TRBD2. Germline CDR1 is MNHEY and CDR2 is SMNVEV (reference sequence). This CDR3 is 16 amino acids long. J was trimmed by 5 bases and V by 5 bases; bases with no gene match: 7.

The CDR3 DNA sequence: TGTGCCAGCAGTAGTATGTGGGCCGAGGGACTTAACTTGAACACTGAAGCTTTCTTT. Encoded protein: CASSSMWAEGLNLNTEAFF. The chain has TRBV28 and TRBJ1-1, with D possibly being TRBD1 (5 bases). The CDR3 consists of 19 residues. Germline V gene sequence: CDR1 MDHEN, CDR2 SYDVKM. The V and J ends lost 5 bases and 0 bases respectively, with 25 bases between them. The whole variable domain, filled in from reference TRBV28 and TRBJ1-1, reads DVKVTQSSRYLVKRTGEKVFLECVQDMDHENMFWYRQDPGLGLRLIYFSYDVKMKEKGDIPEGYSVSREKKERFSLILESASTNQTSMYLCASSSMWAEGLNLNTEAFFGQGTRLTVV.

This clonotype has a count of ten or more. This chain uses TRBV12-3 or TRBV12-4 with TRBJ1-5; no clear D gene. The V gene lost 4 bases and the J gene lost 5 bases, with 6 bases spanning the gap. This CDR3 region has 12 residues. Written as DNA, the CDR3 is TGTGCCAGCAGTTCAGAGGATCAGCCCCAGCATTTT. It encodes CASSSEDQPQHF.

In its sample, this clonotype was seen many times. This chain uses TRBV19 with TRBJ2-5, with 8 positions matching TRBD2. The germline V gene has CDR1 LNHDA and CDR2 SQIVND (reference sequence). The CDR3 spans 15 residues. V lost 6 bases and J lost 5; bases outside the gene matches: 11. In DNA, the CDR3 is TGTGCCAGTAGGATGCCGAGCGGGGGTCATGAGACCCAGTACTTC. Its protein product is CASRMPSGGHETQYF.

This clonotype was seen repeatedly, ten times or more. This chain links TRBV12-3 or TRBV12-4 with TRBJ1-4, with D unresolved. This CDR3 has 13 amino acids. Trimming took 5 bases from V and 7 from J, leaving 11 bases between them. DNA for the CDR3: TGTGCCAGCAGTCTTGGACTATTTGAAAAACTGTTTTTT. This encodes CASSLGLFEKLFF.

This clonotype was picked up many times. The chain is built from TRBV27 and TRBJ2-1; D is unresolved. The germline V gene has CDR1 MNHEY and CDR2 SMNVEV (reference sequence). V gave up 6 bases and J gave up 10 bases, with 16 bases separating them. This CDR3 has 13 residues. This chain's CDR3 is CASSNVVQREQFF. CDR3 coding DNA: TGTGCCAGCAGCAATGTGGTCCAGAGGGAGCAGTTCTTC.

In its sample, this clonotype was seen many times. The CDR3 bases are TGTGCCAGCAGCCAAGATCGTGCTAGCGGGAGTGAGACCCAGTACTTC. Amino acid sequence: CASSQDRASGSETQYF. This chain uses TRBV3-1 with TRBJ2-5; 10 bases are a match to TRBD2. The J segment lost 5 bases and the V segment lost 0 bases, leaving 6 bases of the junction unmatched. Germline CDR1 LGHDT, CDR2 YNNKEL (reference sequence). The CDR3 totals 16 residues.

This clonotype has ten or more counts. The chain recombines TRBV20-1 with TRBJ2-2, with 8 bases identical to TRBD2. From germline, CDR1 is DFQATT and CDR2 SNEGSKA (reference sequence). The trim removed 3 bases at V and 5 bases at J, leaving 8 bases unmatched. The CDR3 is 15 residues long. The CDR3 sequence: CSASLGSGKTGELFF. Written as DNA, the CDR3 is TGCAGTGCTAGCTTAGGTAGCGGGAAGACCGGGGAGCTGTTTTTT.

Many counts were recorded for this clonotype. The V gene is TRBV6-1, the J gene TRBJ2-1; 10 bases map to TRBD2. The CDR3 covers 15 residues. The germline V gene encodes CDR1 MNHNS and CDR2 SASEGT. Trimming removed 7 bases from V and 7 bases from J; junction bases left unmatched: 10. The DNA for the CDR3 is TGTGCCAGCACTGCTCTAGCGGGAGTGCCAAATGAGCAGTTCTTC. Translated, it gives CASTALAGVPNEQFF.

This clonotype has ten or more counts. The chain carries TRBV5-1 and TRBJ2-7, with D possibly called TRBD1 or TRBD2 (5 bases each). Germline V lookup: CDR1 SGHRS, CDR2 YFSETQ. This CDR3 is built from 13 residues. Trimming pared 3 bases from V and 3 bases from J, leaving 10 bases between. The CDR3 region is CASSWDRVYEQYF. The CDR3 bases are TGCGCCAGCAGCTGGGACCGAGTCTACGAGCAGTACTTC.

This clonotype was picked up many times. The chain uses TRBV27 and TRBJ2-2; 7 nucleotides align to TRBD2. V lost 4 bases, J lost 2 bases, and 10 bases stayed unmatched. Germline CDR1 reads MNHEY; CDR2 reads SMNVEV (reference sequence). The CDR3 covers 17 residues. CDR3 loop: CASSSRLATINTGELFF. The CDR3 DNA sequence: TGTGCCAGCAGTTCCCGACTAGCCACTATTAACACCGGGGAGCTGTTTTTT.

This clonotype has ten or more counts. This chain connects TRBV28 to TRBJ1-5; D remains unclear. CDR3 length: 13 amino acids. The V and J ends lost 7 bases and 2 bases respectively, with 9 bases between them. Germline loops: CDR1 MDHEN, CDR2 SYDVKM. The CDR3 sequence is CASKTPGNQPQHF. The CDR3 region has the DNA TGTGCCAGCAAGACCCCCGGCAATCAGCCCCAGCATTTT.

The chain employs TRBV12-3 or TRBV12-4 and TRBJ2-5; 10 nucleotides align to TRBD1. The CDR3 is made up of 16 amino acids. J lost 2 bases, V lost 6 bases, and 9 bases had no gene match. CDR3 in DNA: TGTGCCAGCAGCCCTTCCGGGACAGGGGTACAAGAGACCCAGTACTTC. This encodes CASSPSGTGVQETQYF.

This clonotype was seen ten or more times. V gene TRBV28 combines with J gene TRBJ2-1; TRBD2 aligns across 8 bases. Looked up from germline, CDR1 is MDHEN and CDR2 is SYDVKM. This CDR3 has 16 amino acids. With V trimmed by 5 bases and J by 3 bases, 9 bases remained unmatched. The CDR3 loop reads CASSLLSGGLYNEQFF. The CDR3 DNA is TGTGCCAGCAGTCTTCTTTCGGGGGGGCTCTACAATGAGCAGTTCTTC.

This clonotype has at least ten counts. In DNA form, the CDR3 reads TGTGCCAGCAGTCACAGGGGGGCTGGGGCCAACGTCCTGACTTTC. It translates to CASSHRGAGANVLTF. This rearrangement joins TRBV12-3 or TRBV12-4 to TRBJ2-6; 8 bases line up with TRBD1. The CDR3 covers 15 residues. Trimming at V came to 5 bases and at J to 2 bases, leaving 2 bases not matched to a gene.

The genes are TRBV24-1 and TRBJ2-1; 9 bases match TRBD1. V was clipped by 7 bases and J by 4 bases; unmatched bases: 7. The CDR3 is 15 residues long. Germline V gene sequence: CDR1 KGHDR, CDR2 SFDVKD. CDR3 coding DNA: TGTGCCACCAGCCTTGGACAGGGGATTTACAATGAGCAGTTCTTC. It specifies CATSLGQGIYNEQFF.

The V and J genes are TRBV12-3 or TRBV12-4 and TRBJ2-7, with D possibly matching TRBD2 (5 bases). The length of the CDR3 is 12 residues. Trimming shortened V by 7 bases and J by 6 bases, and 13 bases separated the two germline ends. The CDR3 spells CASKFSAGEQYF. In DNA, the CDR3 is TGTGCCAGCAAGTTCTCCGCGGGCGAGCAGTACTTC.